What follows describes a single T cell receptor beta chain. This sample is drawn from a study of blood T cell repertoires in COVID-19. For the study at large: The study drew acute and convalescent COVID-19 samples from the United States, Italy and Spain.

Donors in Cohort 3 who had recovered were those with two negative PCRs, healthcare professional clearance, or resolution of their symptoms. Authors' data handling: Estimates of nucleated cell counts were drawn from the amplification of reference gene primers. Libraries were prepared by immunoSEQ multiplex PCR; TCRdb keeps only in-frame clonotypes and omits some of them. The V and J calls and clone size were taken over from that table, and D and trimming were inferred from the DNA. The sample has around 380,000 clones; over 75% are singletons. V lost 4 bases and J lost 1; bases outside the gene matches: 9. The germline gives CDR1 SGHRS, CDR2 YFSETQ. This CDR3 is built from 17 residues.

The chain combines TRBV5-1 with TRBJ2-3, with 10 bases identical to TRBD2. The sequenced sample consisted of PBMCs or T cells enriched from blood (not recorded which). The sequence came from a man aged 25-40 years who had recovered from COVID-19. The CDR3 sequence: CASSDASGGAGTDTQYF. The CDR3 DNA follows: TGCGCCAGCAGCGACGCAAGCGGGGGGGCCGGCACAGATACGCAGTATTTT.